The present T cell receptor beta chain was sequenced within a study of CD8+ T cells in alopecia areata. Study details: Severity among treated patients was scored by the percentage of scalp area affected. Whole-study results and caveats: Alopecia totalis/universalis scalp especially showed more expanded CD8+ clones than normal scalp. Numerous clones, expanded in lesions, remained in scalp and blood during tofacitinib.

cDNA reverse transcribed from extracted RNA served as the sequencing template. TCRdb's table, derived via immunoSEQ multiplex PCR, lists solely in-frame clones and lacks some. The sample includes some 200,000 clones, approximately 60% of them seen just once. About this clone itself: What it recognizes is unknown.

Trimming cost V 6 bases and J 0 bases, with 8 bases left between them. CDR1 ENHRY and CDR2 SYGVKD come from the germline V gene. The CDR3 has 13 residues. Stated treatment: oral pan-JAK inhibitor, 5-10 mg twice daily. V and J are TRBV10-3 and TRBJ1-2, with a tentative D call TRBD1 (5 bases). The specimen was CD4+ T cells sorted from blood, collected at week 4, from a patient treated with tofacitinib. The TCR originated in a human donor with alopecia areata. The CDR3 region is CAIRTEANYGYTF. The CDR3 nucleotides read TGTGCCATCAGGACAGAAGCTAACTATGGCTACACCTTC.